Included here is one T cell receptor (beta chain) sequence, with context. It lacks a known antigen. Nothing much larger sits one base from this clone, and base qualities are not available. Collaborating institutions collected whole blood in K2EDTA tubes following their own protocols. For TCRbeta analysis, collaborator samples were shipped as frozen whole blood, as isolated PBMCs, or as DNA extracted from either sample type. These data originate in a study of blood T cell repertoires in COVID-19 (dated by TCRdb to the early 2020s). About the full investigation: The collaborator samples originated in the United States, Italy and Spain and spanned the acute and convalescent phases of COVID-19. The material from the prospective study consisted of cDNA or gDNA derived from T cells, B-cell-depleted T cells, or PBMCs. Subjects who had been exposed to COVID-19, were actively infected with it, or had recovered from it provided the deeply sampled blood TCRbeta repertoires that made up the dataset. A freely available public database, intended as a resource for researchers studying the immune response to SARS-CoV-2, is where the repertoires were released. The samples were drawn from two sources: the first 160 participants of the ongoing ImmuneRACE study, and some 1,300 subjects contributed by 6 global collaborators. A de-identified subject ID, COVID-19 status, age in years and sex were almost always included in the sample metadata. Where available, HLA class I and class II types were obtained from metadata supplied by the sample provider rather than from assay-based typing. The investigation overall reported the following: Clinical and demographic metadata were provided uncurated, with the amount varying by source and participant.

TCRbeta CDR3 regions were amplified from genomic DNA by means of the immunoSEQ Assay, a bias-controlled multiplex PCR. In the original analysis: The number of nucleated cells in each sample was estimated by amplification of reference gene primers within the assay. Sequence reads were collapsed and filtered to measure the absolute abundance of every unique TCRbeta CDR3 rearrangement. For each sample, productive Simpson clonality was calculated as the square root of Simpson's diversity index over productive rearrangements. TCRdb retrieved this table from immuneACCESS and kept in-frame rearrangements only. Not all clones are present; in checked studies, unresolved V genes account for under half, and no reason is known for the remainder. V and J calls and clone size follow that table, whereas D and trimming were derived from the DNA. This sample gives about 170,000 clones in total; 85% to 90% of them show up just once. Roughly 3.9% of the sample comes from the top ten.

Sequencing was done on a sample of peripheral blood. The source of this sequence is a man between 18 and 35 years old with active or convalescent COVID-19.

The CDR3 loop reads CASRRDFDYNSPLHF. The nucleotides are TGTGCCAGCAGACGGGACTTTGACTATAATTCACCCCTCCACTTT. The chain is assembled from TRBV11-1 and TRBJ1-6; matching of 5 bases hints at TRBD1 as the D gene. Per the germline V gene (reference sequence), SGHAT is the CDR1 and FQDESV is the CDR2. Trimming at the junction amounts to 6 bases on V and 3 bases on J, and the germline ends lie 12 bases apart. The CDR3 contains 15 residues, cysteine and phenylalanine counted. Only CDR3 DNA is held: 45 bases, read in frame from base 1.